Listed below are T cell receptor beta chains from one sample, sequenced in a study of T cell responses to AZD1222 COVID-19 vaccine. The assay was immunoSEQ multiplex PCR, and TCRdb's table has in-frame clones only and misses some. The repertoire holds 92,000 or so clones, with around 91% as singletons. The sample was peripheral blood, taken 28 days after the second AZD1222 dose. All receptors come from an adult who received the AZD1222 COVID-19 vaccine. CDR3s include the opening cysteine and the closing phenylalanine or tryptophan. D genes are given only for firm matches. Size tells how often a clone was seen (once, few, many) or the class of an expanded clone, and some rows leave it out.

V	D	size	J	CDR3	DNA
TRBV19	.	.	TRBJ1-5	CASSIDGEGLQPQHF	TGTGCCAGTAGTATAGATGGGGAGGGACTTCAGCCCCAGCATTTT
TRBV6-5	.	.	TRBJ2-3	CASSYRGTSGTDTQYF	TGTGCCAGCAGTTACCGAGGAACCTCAGGCACAGATACGCAGTATTTT
TRBV5-1	.	.	TRBJ2-7	CASSPDRSPSYEQYF	TGCGCCAGCAGCCCGGACCGCTCTCCATCCTACGAGCAGTACTTC
TRBV27	.	.	TRBJ1-1	CASSLWVENTEAFF	TGTGCCAGCAGTTTATGGGTTGAGAACACTGAAGCTTTCTTT
TRBV13	.	.	TRBJ1-1	CASSDRGASTEAFF	TGTGCCAGCAGCGATCGTGGGGCCTCCACTGAAGCTTTCTTT
TRBV5-4	.	.	TRBJ1-5	CASSMTGQGNQPQHF	TGTGCCAGCAGCATGACGGGGCAGGGGAATCAGCCCCAGCATTTT
TRBV18	TRBD1	.	TRBJ1-2	CASSPKRDSWLYGYTF	TGTGCCAGCTCACCCAAACGGGACAGTTGGCTGTATGGCTACACCTTC
TRBV28	.	.	TRBJ1-2	CASRKRKTDSLYGYTF	TGTGCCAGCAGGAAGCGAAAAACGGACAGCCTCTATGGCTACACCTTC
TRBV7-3	.	few	TRBJ1-1	CASSLSIYTEAFF	TGTGCCAGCAGCTTGAGCATATACACTGAAGCTTTCTTT
TRBV6-1	TRBD1	.	TRBJ1-5	CASRIRDSSNQPQHF	TGTGCCAGCAGAATACGGGACAGCTCAAATCAGCCCCAGCATTTT
TRBV7-2	TRBD2	.	TRBJ2-7	CASSFGGLGGTFYEQYF	TGTGCCAGCAGCTTTGGGGGTCTGGGGGGGACCTTCTACGAGCAGTACTTC
TRBV7-5	.	.	TRBJ1-2	CVRSFPGSLYGYTF	TGTGTCAGAAGCTTTCCAGGGTCCCTCTATGGCTACACCTTC
TRBV28	.	.	TRBJ2-3	CASSLAEITDTQYF	TGTGCCAGCAGTTTAGCCGAGATCACAGATACGCAGTATTTT
TRBV2	.	.	TRBJ1-2	CASSEFTKTLYGYTF	TGTGCCAGCAGTGAATTCACAAAGACCCTCTATGGCTACACCTTC
TRBV5-4	.	.	TRBJ1-3	CASSLGQNSGNTIYF	TGTGCCAGCAGCTTGGGACAGAACTCTGGAAACACCATATATTTT
TRBV30	.	.	TRBJ1-1	CAWSIGGAANTEAFF	TGTGCCTGGAGTATAGGGGGGGCAGCTAACACTGAAGCTTTCTTT
TRBV25-1	.	.	TRBJ1-1	CASSERAGRTEAFF	TGTGCCAGCAGTGAACGGGCAGGGAGGACTGAAGCTTTCTTT
TRBV25-1	.	.	TRBJ1-2	CASSRDPTVYGYTF	TGTGCCAGCAGCCGAGACCCGACAGTCTATGGCTACACCTTC
TRBV7-6	.	.	TRBJ1-2	CASSLADGGSHGYTF	TGTGCCAGCAGCTTAGCAGATGGAGGGTCGCATGGCTACACCTTC
TRBV27	.	.	TRBJ1-5	CASSLSGLNSNQPQHF	TGTGCCAGCAGTTTATCGGGACTTAATAGCAATCAGCCCCAGCATTTT
TRBV27	TRBD1	.	TRBJ2-2	CASSPLTGGTNTGELFF	TGTGCCAGCAGTCCATTAACAGGGGGAACGAACACCGGGGAGCTGTTTTTT
TRBV25-1	.	.	TRBJ2-5	CASSEPGQIQETQYF	TGTGCCAGCAGTGAACCCGGACAGATACAAGAGACCCAGTACTTC